This entry lists 12 T cell receptor beta chains sequenced from one sample in a study of shared clonotypes between healthy human individuals. Repertoires were generated with immunoSEQ multiplex PCR, while TCRdb's copy carries only in-frame clones and drops some. Of a few million clones in the sample, roughly 93% were seen once. Positively selected for CCR7, the CD45RO-negative cells used as naive CD8 cells excluded terminally differentiated effector memory CD45RA+ cells. The source material was naive CD8+ T cells from PBMCs. These receptors were collected from a young man in good health. Some clones in this sample may be carry-over from other donors' samples.

The chain joins TRBV5-1 to TRBJ2-3; TRBD2 matches 10 bases. This CDR3 spans 16 amino acids. V dropped 0 bases and J dropped 6; count of bases not matched to a gene: 7. The germline V gene encodes CDR1 SGHRS and CDR2 YFSETQ. In DNA, the CDR3 is TGCGCCAGCAGCTTGGTGTCTAGCGGGAGAGCTGATACGCAGTATTTT. Protein: CASSLVSSGRADTQYF. Looking up the rest from reference TRBV5-1 and TRBJ2-3 gives the full variable domain: KAGVTQTPRYLIKTRGQQVTLSCSPISGHRSVSWYQQTPGQGLQFLFEYFSETQRNKGNFPGRFSGRQFSNSRSEMNVSTLELGDSALYLCASSLVSSGRADTQYFGPGTRLTVL.

The V gene is TRBV5-6, the J gene TRBJ1-5; D gene ambiguous. V dropped 4 bases and J dropped 4 bases, with 15 bases sitting between them. Looked up from germline, CDR1 is SGHDT and CDR2 is YYEEEE. The CDR3 is 15 residues long. CDR3 in amino acids: CASSGIGSVNQPQHF. The CDR3 nucleotides are TGTGCCAGCAGCGGCATCGGGTCGGTGAATCAGCCCCAGCATTTT.

On this clone: The same CDR3 arises from other DNA sequences in this sample as well. The rearrangement uses TRBV9 and TRBJ2-5; D is unresolved. Trimming left V 0 bases short and J 4 bases short, with 7 bases between. Germline CDR1 is SGDLS and CDR2 is YYNGEE. The CDR3 totals 13 residues. The CDR3, as DNA: TGTGCCAGCAGCGTAGAAGGCCTAGAGACCCAGTACTTC. Encoded protein: CASSVEGLETQYF.

In regard to this clone: This CDR3 is also generated by other DNA sequences in the sample. This chain uses TRBV9 with TRBJ2-2; 9 bases agree with TRBD2. The CDR3 is 16 amino acids. J gave up 0 bases and V 0 bases, and 0 bases lay outside the gene matches. Germline V gene data show CDR1 as SGDLS and CDR2 as YYNGEE. The CDR3 protein is CASSVGLAANTGELFF. In DNA form, the CDR3 reads TGTGCCAGCAGCGTAGGACTAGCGGCGAACACCGGGGAGCTGTTTTTT.

V usage is TRBV6-5 and J usage is TRBJ2-5; D unresolved. The CDR3 is 14 residues long. V lost 0 bases and J lost 2, with 7 bases in between. Germline CDR1 is MNHEY and CDR2 is SVGAGI. For the CDR3, the DNA is TGTGCCAGCAGTTACTCTACCAGGCAAGAGACCCAGTACTTC. It yields the protein CASSYSTRQETQYF.

The table lists this clone with a count of one. The chain recombines TRBV19 with TRBJ2-1, with D unclear. This CDR3 spans 13 amino acids. V was clipped by 4 bases and J by 6 bases, with 10 bases between them. In germline, CDR1 is LNHDA, CDR2 SQIVND (reference sequence). In nucleotides, the CDR3 is TGTGCCAGTAGTACCCGCGTCAGCAATGAGCAGTTCTTC. Its translation is CASSTRVSNEQFF.

The chain links TRBV4-1 to TRBJ2-1, with 9 positions matching TRBD2. This CDR3 has 14 residues. The V gene end was trimmed by 1 base and the J gene end by 8 bases; junction bases not matched to a gene: 3. Germline values: CDR1 MGHRA, CDR2 YSYEKL. DNA of the CDR3: TGCGCCAGCAGCCAAGTGGGACTAGCAGATGAGCAGTTCTTC. Translation: CASSQVGLADEQFF.

This clone was counted a single time. V and J are TRBV27 and TRBJ2-5; TRBD1 agrees at 7 bases. The CDR3 sequence is 13 residues long. The ends lost 5 bases at V and 4 bases at J; junction bases unmatched: 4. Germline values: CDR1 MNHEY, CDR2 SMNVEV (reference sequence). The CDR3 reads CASSGDRAETQYF. As DNA, the CDR3 is TGTGCCAGCAGTGGAGACAGGGCAGAGACCCAGTACTTC.

This chain joins TRBV27 and TRBJ2-7; 11 nucleotides match TRBD2. Trimming took 6 bases from V and 4 from J; bases not matched to a gene: 5. Germline loops: CDR1 MNHEY, CDR2 SMNVEV (reference sequence). This CDR3 region has 14 residues. CDR3 sequence: CASRNSGRAYEQYF. As DNA, the CDR3 is TGTGCCAGCAGAAATAGCGGGAGGGCGTACGAGCAGTACTTC.

V usage is TRBV29-1 and J usage is TRBJ2-5; D is uncertain. The V and J ends lost 6 bases and 7 bases respectively, with 12 bases between them. This CDR3 region has 11 residues. Germline V lookup: CDR1 SQVTM, CDR2 ANQGSEA. CDR3 nucleotide sequence: TGCAGCGTAATACCGGCGCCGACCCAGTACTTC. Protein product: CSVIPAPTQYF.

The chain has TRBV27 and TRBJ2-3; D is unclear. This CDR3 has 16 amino acids. Germline values: CDR1 MNHEY, CDR2 SMNVEV (reference sequence). V shed 4 bases and J shed 1 base, with 15 bases lying between them. The CDR3 region is CASSSDRRHGTDTQYF. Written as DNA, the CDR3 is TGTGCCAGCAGTTCGGACCGACGGCACGGCACAGATACGCAGTATTTT.

V gene TRBV7-3 combines with J gene TRBJ2-7, with 8 bases identical to TRBD2. The V and J ends lost 3 bases and 4 bases, in that order; junction bases with no gene match: 11. The V gene's germline CDR1 is SGHTA and CDR2 FQGTGA. The CDR3 has 16 residues. The DNA for the CDR3 is TGTGCCAGCAGCTTGGGAGGAACTAGCGGAATGTACGAGCAGTACTTC. Amino acids: CASSLGGTSGMYEQYF.